These 16 T cell receptor beta chains were sequenced from one sample in a study of blood T cell repertoires in COVID-19. Libraries were prepared by immunoSEQ multiplex PCR; TCRdb keeps only in-frame clonotypes and omits some of them. This sample yields about 120,000 clones, of which over 80% are seen a single time; about 2.2% belongs to the top ten. Material for sequencing was peripheral blood. Every receptor here comes from a young man with acute or convalescent COVID-19.

This clone was seen a handful of times. This sequence joins TRBV29-1 and TRBJ2-7, with 9 bases matching TRBD1. The CDR3 totals 15 residues. Trimming took 2 bases from V and 0 from J; bases not matched to a gene: 5. Looked up from germline, CDR1 is SQVTM and CDR2 is ANQGSEA. The CDR3 DNA sequence: TGCAGCGTTGAATTACGGGACAGGGCCTCCTACGAGCAGTACTTC. Amino acids: CSVELRDRASYEQYF.

The chain joins TRBV3-1 (or the pseudogene TRBV3-2) to TRBJ1-1; D is unresolved. Trimming cost V 8 bases and J 3 bases, with 10 bases left between them. CDR3 length equals 12 residues. Germline V gene lookup returns CDR1 LGHDT and CDR2 YNNKEL (reference sequence). The CDR3 loop reads CASAVGDTEAFF. As DNA, the CDR3 is TGTGCCAGCGCTGTGGGAGACACTGAAGCTTTCTTT.

For the CDR3, the DNA is TGTGCCAGCAGCCGGACGACAGGGGTCAATGAAAAACTGTTTTTT. As protein: CASSRTTGVNEKLFF. The rearrangement uses TRBV4-2 and TRBJ1-4; 8 bases align to TRBD1. The CDR3 length is 15 residues. J was trimmed by 5 bases and V by 4 bases; bases with no gene match: 6. Germline V lookup: CDR1 LGHNA, CDR2 YNFKEQ.

The rearrangement joins TRBV6-5 to TRBJ2-5, with 7 nucleotides matching TRBD1. Germline CDR1 and CDR2: MNHEY and SVGAGI. The junction had 9 bases not matched to a gene; V was cut back by 8 bases and J by 0 bases. The CDR3 spans 15 residues. The DNA for the CDR3 is TGTGCCAGCGGCCCAGGGACAGAGTACCAAGAGACCCAGTACTTC. This gives the protein CASGPGTEYQETQYF.

This sequence joins TRBV6-6 and TRBJ1-1, with a possible D match to TRBD1 (5 bases). Germline V gene sequence: CDR1 MNHNY, CDR2 SVGAGI (reference sequence). The CDR3 runs 14 residues. The V and J ends lost 6 bases and 3 bases respectively, with 14 bases between them. The DNA of the CDR3 is TGTGCCAGCAGCTATAAAATAGGGGACACTGAAGCTTTCTTT. Protein: CASSYKIGDTEAFF.

The chain couples TRBV7-8 to TRBJ2-1; D unclear. V dropped 1 base and J dropped 0 bases, with 7 bases sitting between them. The germline CDR1 and CDR2 sequences are SGHVS and FQNEAQ. There are 15 residues in the CDR3. CDR3 in DNA: TGTGCCAGCAGCTTAGAGCCTAGCTCCTACAATGAGCAGTTCTTC. Its protein product is CASSLEPSSYNEQFF.

The CDR3 coding sequence is TGTGCCAGCACGGTGGGCAGCCATTATGGCTACACCTTC. Amino acid sequence: CASTVGSHYGYTF. This rearrangement joins TRBV28 to TRBJ1-2; D not certain. Germline V gene lookup returns CDR1 MDHEN and CDR2 SYDVKM. The CDR3 spans 13 residues. The V gene lost 7 bases and the J gene lost 5 bases, with 14 bases spanning the gap.

V is TRBV28 and J is TRBJ1-2; perhaps TRBD1 as D (5 bases). Germline-derived CDR1 and CDR2 are MDHEN and SYDVKM. V lost 2 bases and J 8 bases, leaving 12 bases between the germline ends. The CDR3 has 13 amino acids. This CDR3 reads CASSLTGGLGYTF. CDR3 nucleotides: TGTGCCAGCAGTTTAACGGGGGGATTAGGCTACACCTTC.

The chain employs TRBV11-1 and TRBJ2-2, with TRBD2 matching over 9 bases. The CDR3 has 15 amino acids. V was pared by 3 bases and J by 5 bases, with 4 bases of the junction left unmatched. Germline assignment: CDR1 SGHAT and CDR2 FQDESV (reference sequence). As DNA, the CDR3 is TGTGCCAGCAGCTTTACGCTAGCGGGGACCGGGGAGCTGTTTTTT. Residues: CASSFTLAGTGELFF.

Of note for this clone: The same CDR3 arises from other DNA sequences in this sample as well. V gene TRBV7-9 combines with J gene TRBJ1-3, with D unclear. This CDR3 is 13 amino acids long. Deletions cut 2 bases from V and 2 bases from J, with 4 bases between. The V gene's germline CDR1 is SEHNR and CDR2 FQNEAQ (reference sequence). The CDR3 loop is CASSLSAGNTIYF. CDR3 DNA: TGTGCCAGCAGCTTATCCGCTGGAAACACCATATATTTT.

This chain links TRBV2 with TRBJ2-1; no reliable D call. CDR1 SNHLY and CDR2 FYNNEI come from the germline V gene. V lost 4 bases to trimming and J lost 5 bases, with 9 bases between them. This CDR3 has 13 residues. DNA for the CDR3: TGTGCCAGCAGTGTCCAGCGAGACAATGAGCAGTTCTTC. The encoded protein is CASSVQRDNEQFF.

The chain uses TRBV3-1 (or the pseudogene TRBV3-2) and TRBJ1-1; TRBD1 is a possible D gene (5 bases). The CDR3 is made up of 15 amino acids. Germline V gives CDR1 LGHDT, CDR2 YNNKEL (reference sequence). Trimming took 2 bases from V and 1 from J, leaving 11 bases between them. The CDR3 DNA follows: TGTGCCAGCAGCCAATCCGGCAGGGCGAACACTGAAGCTTTCTTT. This codes for CASSQSGRANTEAFF.

In its sample, this clone was seen many times. The chain recombines TRBV25-1 with TRBJ1-4; 10 bases align to TRBD1. CDR3 length: 14 amino acids. CDR1 is MGHDK, CDR2 SYGVNS, per germline. The junction had 3 bases not matched to a gene; V was cut back by 5 bases and J by 6 bases. This chain's CDR3 is CASSSGTGDEKLFF. The CDR3 bases are TGTGCCAGCAGTTCCGGGACAGGGGATGAAAAACTGTTTTTT.

The V call is TRBV7-2, the J call TRBJ2-6; TRBD2 agrees at 8 bases. Germline V gene sequence: CDR1 SGHTA, CDR2 FQGNSA. The junction had 10 bases not matched to a gene; V was cut back by 5 bases and J by 4 bases. CDR3 length equals 17 residues. The CDR3 bases are TGTGCCAGCAGCCCTCGGGGGGGGCCTTCGGGGGCCAACGTCCTGACTTTC. It specifies CASSPRGGPSGANVLTF.

The chain recombines TRBV11-2 with TRBJ2-4; D might be TRBD2 (6 bases). The germline V gene has CDR1 SGHAT and CDR2 FQNNGV. CDR3 size: 17 residues. V lost 4 bases and J lost 9, with 25 bases in between. The CDR3 reads CASSSQPGDLKGGIQYF. In nucleotides, the CDR3 is TGTGCCAGCAGCTCCCAACCTGGGGACCTGAAGGGAGGCATTCAGTACTTC.

V usage is TRBV5-1 and J usage is TRBJ2-2; 12 bases map to TRBD2. The germline V gene encodes CDR1 SGHRS and CDR2 YFSETQ. There are 17 residues in the CDR3. V gave up 3 bases and J gave up 5 bases; unmatched junction bases: 8. The CDR3 region is CASSSSTSGRSTGELFF. The CDR3 nucleotides are TGCGCCAGCAGCTCCTCAACTAGCGGGAGGAGTACCGGGGAGCTGTTTTTT.